This T cell receptor beta chain was documented in a study of identical twins. With respect to this clonotype: Its cognate antigen is unknown.

A universal primer site was created by template switching, with the cDNA bearing unique molecular identifiers. TCRdb re-called the 5' RACE reads with MiXCR, one entry per CDR3 protein. Among some 710,000 distinct CDR3 sequences, 6% to 6.5% were seen once, and the ten largest hold 1.5% to 2%. Study-level points and caveats: Twin pairs' shared out-of-frame alpha sequences were enriched in low generation probability.

The sample comprised naive T cells sorted from blood. The sequence came from a man in his late teens or twenties in good health.

This chain's CDR3 is CASSIGDNEKLFF. The CDR3 DNA sequence: TGTGCCAGTAGTATCGGGGATAATGAAAAACTGTTTTTT. V gene TRBV19 combines with J gene TRBJ1-4, with unresolved D. This CDR3 is 13 amino acids long. Trimming removed 3 bases at V and 4 bases at J, with 6 bases between. Germline loops: CDR1 LNHDA, CDR2 SQIVND (reference sequence).